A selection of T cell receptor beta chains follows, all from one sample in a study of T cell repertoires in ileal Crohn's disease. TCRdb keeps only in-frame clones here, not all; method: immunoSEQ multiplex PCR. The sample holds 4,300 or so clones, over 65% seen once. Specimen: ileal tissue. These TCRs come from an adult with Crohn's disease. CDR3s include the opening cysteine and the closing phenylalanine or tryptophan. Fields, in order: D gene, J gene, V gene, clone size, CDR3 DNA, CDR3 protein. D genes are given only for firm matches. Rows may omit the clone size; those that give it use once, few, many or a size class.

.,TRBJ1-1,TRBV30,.,TGTGCCTGGAGTGACAGTCACACTGAAGCTTTCTTT,CAWSDSHTEAFF
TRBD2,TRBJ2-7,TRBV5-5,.,TGTGCCAGCAGCCTGCTAGCGGGAGAAGGTTACGAGCAGTACTTC,CASSLLAGEGYEQYF
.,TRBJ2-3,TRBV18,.,TGTGCCAGCTCACCACTAGCTTTATCCGGAGCAGATACGCAGTATTTT,CASSPLALSGADTQYF
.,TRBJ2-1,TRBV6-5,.,TGTGCCAGCAGTTACTCCGGTCAGCTGGGACTTAATGAGCAGTTCTTC,CASSYSGQLGLNEQFF
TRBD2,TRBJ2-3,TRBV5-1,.,TGCGCCAGCAGCAACGGACTAGCGGGATGGGCAGATACGCAGTATTTT,CASSNGLAGWADTQYF
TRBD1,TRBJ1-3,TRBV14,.,TGTGCCAGCAGCCAAGTTGGGACAGCTGGAAACACCATATATTTT,CASSQVGTAGNTIYF
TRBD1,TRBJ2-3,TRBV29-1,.,TGCAGCGTTGAAGATCGGTACAGGGGGGCATCCGATACGCAGTATTTT,CSVEDRYRGASDTQYF
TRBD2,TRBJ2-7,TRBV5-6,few,TGTGCCAGCAGCGCCTTACTAGCGGGAGCCGCCTACGAGCAGTACTTC,CASSALLAGAAYEQYF
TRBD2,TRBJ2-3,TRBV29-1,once,TGCAGCGTTGAAGATCGGTTTCAGACAGCGGGGGATACGCAGTATTTT,CSVEDRFQTAGDTQYF
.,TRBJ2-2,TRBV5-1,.,TGCGCCAGCAGCTCCACAGGCGGGGAGCTGTTTTTT,CASSSTGGELFF
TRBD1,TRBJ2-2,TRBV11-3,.,TGTGCCAGCAGCCCCCGGGACAGAGTCACCGGGGAGCTGTTTTTT,CASSPRDRVTGELFF
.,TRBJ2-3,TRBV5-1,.,TGCGCCAGCAGCTTGTCGGCAACAGGGGATACGCAGTATTTT,CASSLSATGDTQYF
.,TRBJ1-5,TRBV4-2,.,TGTGCCAGCAGCCAAGAATTGGGCAGAGATTATAGCAATCAGCCCCAGCATTTT,CASSQELGRDYSNQPQHF
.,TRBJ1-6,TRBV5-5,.,TGTGCCAGCAGCTTGGAGAGCTCCTATAATTCACCCCTCCACTTT,CASSLESSYNSPLHF
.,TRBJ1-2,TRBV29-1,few,TGCAGCGTTGATCCCGGGGGGAACTATGGCTACACCTTC,CSVDPGGNYGYTF
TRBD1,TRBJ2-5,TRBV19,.,TGTGCCAGTAAGCGGACAGGGCAACGGGAGACCCAGTACTTC,CASKRTGQRETQYF
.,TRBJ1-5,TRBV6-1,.,TGTGCCAGCAGCAGCCAGGCAGGGGTTCAGCCCCAGCATTTT,CASSSQAGVQPQHF
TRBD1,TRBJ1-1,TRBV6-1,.,TGTGCCAGCAAAAGACAGGGGCTGAACACTGAAGCTTTCTTT,CASKRQGLNTEAFF
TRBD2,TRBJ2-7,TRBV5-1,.,TGCGCCAGCAGCTTGGAGGGCGGGAGGGCCCAAGGGTACGAGCAGTACTTC,CASSLEGGRAQGYEQYF
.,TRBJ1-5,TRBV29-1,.,TGCAGCGCGAAAGGGGCAGGGGAACATCAGCCCCAGCATTTT,CSAKGAGEHQPQHF
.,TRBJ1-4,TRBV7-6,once,TGTGCCAGCAGCTCCACGGGGGGGTCGGGAGAAAAACTGTTTTTT,CASSSTGGSGEKLFF
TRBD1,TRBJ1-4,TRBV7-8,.,TGTGCCAGCAGCTTAGAGGGGACAGGGGATGAAAAACTGTTTTTT,CASSLEGTGDEKLFF
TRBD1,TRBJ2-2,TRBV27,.,TGTGCCAGCAGTCGCATGGGGACAGGGAGGACCGGGGAGCTGTTTTTT,CASSRMGTGRTGELFF
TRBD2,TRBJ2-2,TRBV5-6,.,TGTGCCAGCAGCGTTCCGGGACTAAACACCGGGGAGCTGTTTTTT,CASSVPGLNTGELFF
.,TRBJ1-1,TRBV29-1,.,TGCAGCGTTGAAGCGACAGGACTGAACACTGAAGCTTTCTTT,CSVEATGLNTEAFF
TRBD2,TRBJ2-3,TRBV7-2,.,TGTGCCAGCAGCTTAGGTTCTAGCGGGGGGGCATTGGATACGCAGTATTTT,CASSLGSSGGALDTQYF
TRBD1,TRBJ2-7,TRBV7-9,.,TGTGCCAGCAGCCGGACAGGGGTGGGAAACGAGCAGTACTTC,CASSRTGVGNEQYF
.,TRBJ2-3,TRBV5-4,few,TGTGCCAGCAGCTCCACAGGCTCGGCAGATACGCAGTATTTT,CASSSTGSADTQYF
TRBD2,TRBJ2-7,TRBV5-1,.,TGCGCCAGCAGCTTGCTAGCGGGGCAAGACTACGAGCAGTACTTC,CASSLLAGQDYEQYF
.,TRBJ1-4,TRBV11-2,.,TGTGCCAGCAGCTTACTGGTGCGTAATGAAAAACTGTTTTTT,CASSLLVRNEKLFF
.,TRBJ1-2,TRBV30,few,TGTGCCTGGAGTGTCCGCGATGGCTACACCTTC,CAWSVRDGYTF
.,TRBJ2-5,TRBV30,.,TGTGCCTGGAGTGTACCAGGGCAAGAGACCCAGTACTTC,CAWSVPGQETQYF
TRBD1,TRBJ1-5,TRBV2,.,TGTGCCAGCAGCTCCGGGACAGGGCAGCATTTT,CASSSGTGQHF
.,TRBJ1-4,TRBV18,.,TGTGCCAGCTCACCACGGGAGGATGATGAAAAACTGTTTTTT,CASSPREDDEKLFF
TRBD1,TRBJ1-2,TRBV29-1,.,TGCAGCGTTGAGACAGGGACCACTAACTATGGCTACACCTTC,CSVETGTTNYGYTF
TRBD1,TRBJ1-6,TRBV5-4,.,TGTGCCAGCAGCAAAGGGACAGGACAAAATTCACCCCTCCACTTT,CASSKGTGQNSPLHF
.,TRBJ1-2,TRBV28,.,TGTGCCAGCAGTTCCTTTCAGGGGCACTATGGCTACACCTTC,CASSSFQGHYGYTF
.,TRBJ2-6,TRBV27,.,TGTGCCAGCAGTCCCCCGCGGTCTGGGGCCAACGTCCTGACTTTC,CASSPPRSGANVLTF
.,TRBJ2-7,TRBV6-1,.,TGTGCCAGCGGGAACAGGGCTGCTTACGAGCAGTACTTC,CASGNRAAYEQYF
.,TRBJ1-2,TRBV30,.,TGTGCCTGGAGTGCTGCCTCGGGAGGCTACACCTTC,CAWSAASGGYTF
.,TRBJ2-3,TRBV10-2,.,TGCGCCAGCAGACACCCGAGGGATACGCAGTATTTT,CASRHPRDTQYF
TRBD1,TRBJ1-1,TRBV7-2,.,TGTGCCAGCAGCTCCCAAGGACAGGGTCTCGCTGAAGCTTTCTTT,CASSSQGQGLAEAFF
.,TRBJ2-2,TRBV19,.,TGTGCCAGTAGTGCCCGGGAATCACACACCGGGGAGCTGTTTTTT,CASSARESHTGELFF
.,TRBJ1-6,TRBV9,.,TGTGCCAGCAGCGTGGGGGGACTAAATTCACCCCTCCACTTT,CASSVGGLNSPLHF
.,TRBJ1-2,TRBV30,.,TGTGCCTGGAGGGAGGCTGGGGGCTCAGACTATGGCTACACCTTC,CAWREAGGSDYGYTF
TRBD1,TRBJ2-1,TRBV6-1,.,TGTGCCAGCAGTGAACGACAGGGGGTGGTCAATGAGCAGTTCTTC,CASSERQGVVNEQFF
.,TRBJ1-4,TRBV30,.,TGTGCCTGGAGTAACGGGGCAACTAATGAAAAACTGTTTTTT,CAWSNGATNEKLFF
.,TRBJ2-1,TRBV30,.,TGTGCCTGGAGTGTGGGGGCTAGCGGCTTCTCCTACAATGAGCAGTTCTTC,CAWSVGASGFSYNEQFF
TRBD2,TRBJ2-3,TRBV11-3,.,TGTGCCAGCAGCTTATACGTGGGAGGGACAGATACGCAGTATTTT,CASSLYVGGTDTQYF
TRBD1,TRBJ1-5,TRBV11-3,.,TGTGCCAGCAGCCGACAGGGTAACCAGCCCCAGCATTTT,CASSRQGNQPQHF
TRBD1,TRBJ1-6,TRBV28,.,TGTGCCAGCAAGACAGGGGGAGGTGATAATTCACCCCTCCACTTT,CASKTGGGDNSPLHF
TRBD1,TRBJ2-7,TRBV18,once,TGTGCCAGCTCACCACCGACAGGGGGTTCGAGTGGCTACGAGCAGTACTTC,CASSPPTGGSSGYEQYF
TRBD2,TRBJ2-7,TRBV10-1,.,TGCGCCAGCAGGACTAGCGGGGTGGGGAACTACGAGCAGTACTTC,CASRTSGVGNYEQYF